This T cell receptor beta chain is drawn from a study of PD-1 blockade in classical Hodgkin lymphoma. This CDR3 comprises 12 residues. Germline lookup yields CDR1 SQVTM and CDR2 ANQGSEA. V lost 6 bases, J lost 0 bases, and 5 bases lay in between. In every patient, relapse followed autologous stem cell transplantation, while exposure to brentuximab vedotin differed. Clones were sequenced by immunoSEQ multiplex PCR, and TCRdb holds only the in-frame ones, with some missing. The sample yields roughly 20,000 clones, 84% seen once. The sequencing here drew on peripheral blood mononuclear cells (PBMCs), taken at baseline. The TCR comes from a human donor with classical Hodgkin lymphoma. V gene TRBV29-1 combines with J gene TRBJ1-4; unclear D gene. As DNA, the CDR3 is TGCAGCGTATACTCAACTAATGAAAAACTGTTTTTT. Its protein is CSVYSTNEKLFF.